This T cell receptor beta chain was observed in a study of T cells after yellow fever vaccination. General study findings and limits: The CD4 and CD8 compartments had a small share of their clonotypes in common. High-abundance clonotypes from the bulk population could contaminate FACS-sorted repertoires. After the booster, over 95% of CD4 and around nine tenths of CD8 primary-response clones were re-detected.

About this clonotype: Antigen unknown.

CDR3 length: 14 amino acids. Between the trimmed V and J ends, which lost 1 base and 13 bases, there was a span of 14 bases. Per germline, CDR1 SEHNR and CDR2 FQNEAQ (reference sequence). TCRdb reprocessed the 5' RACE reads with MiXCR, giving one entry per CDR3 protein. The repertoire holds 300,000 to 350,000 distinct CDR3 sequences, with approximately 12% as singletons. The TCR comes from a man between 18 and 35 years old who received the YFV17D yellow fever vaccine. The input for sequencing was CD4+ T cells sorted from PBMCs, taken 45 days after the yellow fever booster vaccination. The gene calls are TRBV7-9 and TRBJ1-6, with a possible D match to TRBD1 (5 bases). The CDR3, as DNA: TGTGCCAGCAGCTTAGAGACAGCCACGGGGCCCCTCCACTTT. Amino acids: CASSLETATGPLHF.